Listed below are T cell receptor beta chains from one sample, sequenced in a study of blood T cell repertoires in COVID-19. Libraries were prepared by immunoSEQ multiplex PCR; TCRdb keeps only in-frame clonotypes and omits some of them. Of roughly 230,000 clones listed, about 86% are singletons. The sequencing sample was made of peripheral blood. The receptor set was obtained from a man in his fifties with active or convalescent COVID-19. The CDR3 runs from the conserved cysteine through the conserved F or W. The D gene is left open where the match is weak. Size tells how often a clone was seen (once, few, many) or the class of an expanded clone, and some rows leave it out.

NA	NA	TRBJ1-1	TRBV5-1	CASSSQGIPNTEAFF	TGCGCCAGCAGCTCCCAGGGGATACCGAACACTGAAGCTTTCTTT
TRBD1	NA	TRBJ1-2	TRBV13	CASSSSSGTGMTYGYTF	TGTGCCAGCAGCAGTTCATCGGGGACAGGGATGACTTATGGCTACACCTTC
NA	NA	TRBJ2-3	TRBV21-1	CATQRDRGRDTQYF	TGTGCCACCCAAAGGGATAGGGGGAGAGATACGCAGTATTTT
NA	NA	TRBJ1-1	TRBV9	CASSVNPGVGTEAFF	TGTGCCAGCAGCGTTAACCCGGGGGTAGGGACTGAAGCTTTCTTT
TRBD1	once	TRBJ1-2	TRBV5-1	CASSLGQGEDGYTF	TGCGCCAGCAGCTTGGGACAGGGAGAGGATGGCTACACCTTC
TRBD1	NA	TRBJ1-5	TRBV12-3/TRBV12-4	CASSLRGHQPQHF	TGTGCCAGCAGTTTAAGGGGGCATCAGCCCCAGCATTTT
TRBD2	NA	TRBJ2-3	TRBV29-1	CSAATAGGRASTDTQYF	TGCAGCGCTGCCACGGCGGGGGGACGAGCTAGCACAGATACGCAGTATTTT
NA	few	TRBJ1-5	TRBV3-1/TRBV3-2	CASSHGPGDQPQHF	TGTGCCAGCAGCCATGGGCCAGGGGATCAGCCCCAGCATTTT
TRBD2	NA	TRBJ2-1	TRBV7-9	CASSPAGGRGSYNEQFF	TGTGCCAGCAGCCCAGCGGGGGGAAGGGGGTCCTACAATGAGCAGTTCTTC
NA	few	TRBJ2-7	TRBV6-6	CASSYKGAVNEQYF	TGTGCCAGCAGTTACAAAGGGGCGGTCAACGAGCAGTACTTC
NA	NA	TRBJ1-2	TRBV6-5	CASSATGGGYGYTF	TGTGCCAGCAGCGCCACGGGGGGGGGCTATGGCTACACCTTC
NA	NA	TRBJ2-2	TRBV5-1	CASSWKQGPGELFF	TGCGCCAGCAGCTGGAAACAGGGTCCCGGGGAGCTGTTTTTT
NA	NA	TRBJ1-1	TRBV2	CASSHGFSGTEAFF	TGTGCCAGCAGTCACGGTTTTAGCGGCACTGAAGCTTTCTTT
NA	NA	TRBJ1-5	TRBV4-1	CASSQDVELPQHF	TGCGCCAGCAGCCAAGATGTGGAACTACCCCAGCATTTT
NA	NA	TRBJ1-5	TRBV5-1	CASSLETGSNQPQHF	TGCGCCAGCAGCTTGGAAACAGGGAGCAATCAGCCCCAGCATTTT
TRBD1	NA	TRBJ2-7	TRBV6-5	CASSYSGTGSTYEQYF	TGTGCCAGCAGTTACTCGGGGACAGGATCTACCTACGAGCAGTACTTC
NA	few	TRBJ2-7	TRBV3-1/TRBV3-2	CASSQVSYEQYF	TGTGCCAGCAGCCAAGTATCCTACGAGCAGTACTTC
TRBD1	NA	TRBJ1-2	TRBV2	CASNSPSDRGLGYTF	TGTGCCAGCAACTCTCCCTCGGACAGGGGCTTAGGCTACACCTTC
TRBD1	NA	TRBJ1-1	TRBV19	CASSVTGGTEAFF	TGTGCCAGTAGTGTGACAGGGGGCACTGAAGCTTTCTTT
TRBD1	NA	TRBJ2-6	TRBV5-1	CASSLEGQGAGANVLTF	TGCGCCAGCAGCTTGGAGGGACAGGGGGCTGGGGCCAACGTCCTGACTTTC
NA	NA	TRBJ1-4	TRBV5-1	CASSLRGNEKLFF	TGCGCCAGCAGCTTGCGGGGGAATGAAAAACTGTTTTTT
TRBD2	NA	TRBJ2-4	TRBV29-1	CSVEVGLAGVTAKNIQYF	TGCAGCGTTGAAGTGGGTCTAGCGGGGGTTACAGCCAAAAACATTCAGTACTTC
NA	NA	TRBJ2-2	TRBV9	CASSAWIAGFSGELFF	TGTGCCAGCAGCGCCTGGATCGCAGGGTTCTCCGGGGAGCTGTTTTTT
TRBD2	NA	TRBJ2-1	TRBV5-1	CASSIGGTSYNEQFF	TGCGCCAGCAGCATTGGCGGGACTAGCTACAATGAGCAGTTCTTC
NA	NA	TRBJ1-4	TRBV9	CASSGGGGSSTNEKLFF	TGTGCCAGCAGCGGTGGGGGGGGCTCATCAACTAATGAAAAACTGTTTTTT
NA	NA	TRBJ2-2	TRBV27	CASSFLAGLTGELFF	TGTGCCAGCAGTTTTCTGGCGGGACTCACCGGGGAGCTGTTTTTT
NA	NA	TRBJ1-2	TRBV19	CASSRDNNYGYTF	TGTGCCAGTAGTCGGGACAATAACTATGGCTACACCTTC
NA	few	TRBJ2-7	TRBV6-5	CASSYSTGRALDEQYF	TGTGCCAGCAGTTACTCGACAGGCAGGGCGCTCGACGAGCAGTACTTC
NA	NA	TRBJ2-3	TRBV30	CAYRESSTDTQYF	TGTGCCTACAGGGAGAGCAGCACAGATACGCAGTATTTT
NA	NA	TRBJ1-2	TRBV14	CASSLSGTNYGYTF	TGTGCCAGCAGCCTATCAGGGACAAACTATGGCTACACCTTC
TRBD1	few	TRBJ1-5	TRBV5-4	CASSQGQAQPQHF	TGTGCCAGCAGCCAGGGACAGGCCCAGCCCCAGCATTTT
NA	NA	TRBJ1-4	TRBV4-1	CASSQDRGVFEKLFF	TGCGCCAGCAGCCAAGATCGGGGGGTTTTTGAAAAACTGTTTTTT
TRBD1	NA	TRBJ1-6	TRBV7-3	CASSADRVGSPLHF	TGTGCCAGCAGCGCGGACAGGGTGGGTTCACCCCTCCACTTT
TRBD2	NA	TRBJ2-3	TRBV4-1	CASSLTSGGPLSRTDTQYF	TGCGCCAGCAGCCTGACTAGCGGGGGGCCACTTTCTCGCACAGATACGCAGTATTTT
TRBD1	NA	TRBJ1-4	TRBV7-6	CASSPWTGEGEKLFF	TGTGCCAGCAGCCCCTGGACAGGGGAGGGAGAAAAACTGTTTTTT
NA	NA	TRBJ1-2	TRBV28	CASKPQGSFGGYTF	TGTGCCAGCAAACCACAGGGATCCTTCGGAGGCTACACCTTC
NA	NA	TRBJ1-4	TRBV9	CASSPSGANEKLFF	TGTGCCAGCAGCCCGTCGGGGGCTAATGAAAAACTGTTTTTT
TRBD1	NA	TRBJ1-3	TRBV10-3	CAIRGDRGGNTIYF	TGTGCCATCAGGGGGGACAGGGGAGGAAACACCATATATTTT
TRBD1	NA	TRBJ1-5	TRBV28	CASITTGNQQPQHF	TGTGCCAGCATCACGACAGGGAACCAGCAACCCCAGCATTTT
NA	NA	TRBJ1-2	TRBV7-2	CASSTRQNYGYTF	TGTGCCAGCAGCACCCGACAGAACTATGGCTACACCTTC
NA	NA	TRBJ2-1	TRBV5-5	CASSLVGYNEQFF	TGTGCCAGCAGCTTGGTCGGGTACAATGAGCAGTTCTTC
TRBD1	NA	TRBJ1-1	TRBV6-5	CASSYVTGTETEAFF	TGTGCCAGCAGTTACGTGACAGGGACGGAGACTGAAGCTTTCTTT